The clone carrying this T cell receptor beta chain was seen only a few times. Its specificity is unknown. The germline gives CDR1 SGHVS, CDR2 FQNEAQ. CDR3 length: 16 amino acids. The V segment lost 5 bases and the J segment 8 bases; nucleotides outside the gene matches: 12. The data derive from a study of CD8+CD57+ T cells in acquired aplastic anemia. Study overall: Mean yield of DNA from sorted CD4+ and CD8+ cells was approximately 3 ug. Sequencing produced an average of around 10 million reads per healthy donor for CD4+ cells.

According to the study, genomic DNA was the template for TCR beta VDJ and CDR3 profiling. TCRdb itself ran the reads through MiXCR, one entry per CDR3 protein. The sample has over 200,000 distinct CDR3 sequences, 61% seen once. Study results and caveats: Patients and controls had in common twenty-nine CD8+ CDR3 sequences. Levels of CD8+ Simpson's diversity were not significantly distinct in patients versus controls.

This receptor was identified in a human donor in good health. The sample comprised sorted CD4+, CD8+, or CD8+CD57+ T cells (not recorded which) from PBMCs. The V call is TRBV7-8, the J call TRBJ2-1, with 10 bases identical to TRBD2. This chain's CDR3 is CASSTLQRGGLDEQFF. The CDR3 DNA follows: TGTGCCAGCAGCACCTTGCAGCGGGGGGGCCTCGATGAGCAGTTCTTC.